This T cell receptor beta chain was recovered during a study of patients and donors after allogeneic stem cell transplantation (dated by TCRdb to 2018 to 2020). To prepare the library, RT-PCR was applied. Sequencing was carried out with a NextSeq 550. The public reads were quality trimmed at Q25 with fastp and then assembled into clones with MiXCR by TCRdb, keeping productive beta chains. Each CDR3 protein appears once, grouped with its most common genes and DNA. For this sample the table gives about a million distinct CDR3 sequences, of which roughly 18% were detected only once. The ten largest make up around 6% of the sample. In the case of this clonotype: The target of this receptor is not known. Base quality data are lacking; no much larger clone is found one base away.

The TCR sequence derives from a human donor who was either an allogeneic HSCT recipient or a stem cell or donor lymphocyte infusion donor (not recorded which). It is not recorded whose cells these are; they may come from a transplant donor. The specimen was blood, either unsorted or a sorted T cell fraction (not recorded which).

The base sequence is TGTGCCAGCAGTCTACAGGGGGATAGCAATCAGCCCCAGCATTTT. This yields the protein CASSLQGDSNQPQHF. Recombination joined TRBV12-3 or TRBV12-4 with TRBJ1-5; 8 bases in the middle match TRBD1. The germline V end is reduced by 5 bases and the J end by 0 bases; junction bases left unmatched: 3. The CDR3 contains 15 residues, cysteine and phenylalanine counted. Kept here is only the CDR3 DNA, which spans 45 bases and is read in frame from base 1.